This TCR beta chain was sequenced in a study of blood T cell repertoires in COVID-19. Across the study: Sites across the United States, Italy and Spain contributed samples from acute and convalescent COVID-19. Sample material is recorded as cDNA or gDNA derived from T cells, B-cell-depleted T cells, or PBMCs.

Assignment of participants to cohorts was predicated upon participant-reported clinical history. Trimming cost V 1 base and J 1 base; bases outside gene matches: 5. CDR1 MDHEN and CDR2 SYDVKM come from the germline V gene. CDR3 length: 16 amino acids. Original processing methods: Nucleated cell number was recorded as an estimate derived from reference gene primer amplification. Using immunoSEQ multiplex PCR, the repertoire was profiled, and TCRdb retains in-frame clones only, with some absent. The V and J calls and clone size were taken over from that table, and D and trimming were inferred from the DNA. The data show 250,000 or so clones, 80% to 90% seen once.

The rearrangement links TRBV28 to TRBJ1-1, with TRBD1 identical over 8 bases. The source of this sequence is a woman aged 25 to 45 with acute COVID-19. The source material was PBMCs or T cells enriched from blood (not recorded which). The CDR3 here is CASSLLRTGGNTEAFF. The CDR3 nucleotides read TGTGCCAGCAGTTTATTGCGCACAGGGGGGAACACTGAAGCTTTCTTT.